Below are 16 T cell receptor beta chains sequenced from a single sample in a study of T-cell reconstitution after alpha-beta-depleted transplantation in children. Preparation of the TCRbeta library involved a method that used unique molecular identifiers. Using its own MiXCR run on the PCR reads, TCRdb lists one record per CDR3 protein. Of hundreds of thousands of distinct CDR3 sequences listed, 10% to 15% are singletons. Material: PBMCs, obtained before TCRalphabeta/CD19-depleted stem cell transplant. These receptors came from a girl aged 2-10 years with congenital amegakaryocytic thrombocytopenia, due to receive a stem cell transplant.

This clonotype was detected many times. This rearrangement joins TRBV10-3 to TRBJ2-1; D not resolved. Germline CDR1 reads ENHRY; CDR2 reads SYGVKD. The CDR3 loop spans 13 amino acids. The V and J ends lost 10 bases and 4 bases respectively, with 14 bases between them. As DNA, the CDR3 is TGTGCCACAATGGACCTAACATACAATGAGCAGTTCTTC. Translating gives CATMDLTYNEQFF.

This clonotype occurred many times. The V and J genes are TRBV5-1 and TRBJ2-7; 8 bases fit TRBD2. Unmatched junction bases numbered 11, after V lost 1 base and J lost 5 bases. Germline V gene lookup returns CDR1 SGHRS and CDR2 YFSETQ. This CDR3 is 16 amino acids long. The CDR3 nucleotides read TGCGCCAGCAGCTTGCGTCCGGCGACTAGCGAAAACGAGCAGTACTTC. Its translation: CASSLRPATSENEQYF.

This clonotype was seen repeatedly, ten times or more. V gene TRBV12-3 or TRBV12-4 combines with J gene TRBJ1-3, with D unclear. The CDR3 runs to 14 residues. Between the trimmed V and J ends, which lost 7 bases and 2 bases, there was a span of 12 bases. The CDR3 sequence is CASTRTTPGNTIYF. DNA for the CDR3: TGTGCCAGCACCCGAACAACCCCTGGAAACACCATATATTTT.

The V gene is TRBV5-1, the J gene TRBJ2-3; 8 bases match TRBD2. With 2 bases clipped from V and 0 bases from J, the junction kept 11 bases outside the gene matches. The germline V gene has CDR1 SGHRS and CDR2 YFSETQ. This CDR3 spans 18 amino acids. The CDR3 protein is CASSFDLKAGASTDTQYF. Here the CDR3 DNA reads TGCGCCAGCAGCTTCGACCTTAAAGCGGGAGCAAGCACAGATACGCAGTATTTT.

With respect to this clonotype: A much larger clone lies one base from this, so it may be a read error. The CDR3 DNA sequence: TGTGCCAGCAGTGAGAACCAGGGGGCTCAGACTGAAGCTTTCTTT. It is translated as CASSENQGAQTEAFF. This chain joins TRBV6-1 and TRBJ1-1; 8 nucleotides match TRBD1. The CDR3 has 15 residues. Germline CDR1 reads MNHNS; CDR2 reads SASEGT. Unmatched junction bases numbered 8, after V lost 3 bases and J lost 5 bases.

The genes are TRBV10-3 and TRBJ1-1; 8 nucleotides match TRBD1. Losses at the gene ends were 6 bases for V and 1 base for J; bases not matched to a gene: 7. Germline V gene data show CDR1 as ENHRY and CDR2 as SYGVKD. The CDR3 has 15 amino acids. CDR3 residues: CAIRQTGTGNTEAFF. CDR3 bases: TGTGCCATCAGACAAACCGGGACAGGGAACACTGAAGCTTTCTTT.

This clonotype was detected many times. The chain combines TRBV5-6 with TRBJ2-1; 7 nucleotides agree with TRBD2. The germline V gene encodes CDR1 SGHDT and CDR2 YYEEEE. This CDR3 has 15 residues. Trimming removed 4 bases from V and 9 bases from J; junction bases left unmatched: 13. The CDR3 coding sequence is TGTGCCAGCAGCCATTCTAGCGGAAGGGCTTTTGAGCAGTTCTTC. As protein: CASSHSSGRAFEQFF.

J is TRBJ1-2 and V is TRBV5-1; D is undetermined. The CDR3 is 15 residues long. Germline-derived CDR1 and CDR2 are SGHRS and YFSETQ. V shed 3 bases and J shed 5 bases, with 17 bases lying between them. In nucleotides, the CDR3 is TGCGCCAGCAGCTCCGGCTCAACCGCGTCTTATGGCTACACCTTC. It codes for CASSSGSTASYGYTF.

At least ten counts were recorded for this clonotype. The V call is TRBV4-1, the J call TRBJ2-4, with 9 bases that match TRBD1. This CDR3 is 13 amino acids long. V shed 4 bases, J shed 9 bases, and the junction held 4 bases outside the gene matches. The germline V gene has CDR1 MGHRA and CDR2 YSYEKL. CDR3 DNA: TGCGCCAGCAGCCTGGGGACAGGGCTCATTCAGTACTTC. It is translated as CASSLGTGLIQYF.

On this clonotype itself: One end of the junction varies from germline; a read error may be responsible. The J gene is TRBJ2-3, the V gene TRBV2; D may be TRBD1 or TRBD2 (5 bases each). The CDR3 loop spans 11 amino acids. CDR1 is SNHLY, CDR2 FYNNEI, per germline. The CDR3 reads CASSAGDRMDF. The CDR3 DNA reads as TGTGCCAGCAGTGCCGGGGACCGCATGGATTTT.

This clonotype was seen a few times. The V gene is TRBV10-3, the J gene TRBJ2-3, with TRBD2 matching over 10 bases. There are 14 residues in the CDR3. Germline-derived CDR1 and CDR2 are ENHRY and SYGVKD. Germline trimming cut 4 bases from V and 5 bases from J; bases unmatched to any gene: 3. The CDR3 bases are TGTGCCATCAGTGTACGACTAGCGGGAGATACGCAGTATTTT. This codes for CAISVRLAGDTQYF.

This clonotype was seen at least ten times. CDR3 coding DNA: TGCAGCACCCGGGACGGTCACACTGAAGCTTTCTTT. Encoded protein: CSTRDGHTEAFF. The chain employs TRBV29-1 and TRBJ1-1, with D possibly being TRBD1 (5 bases). The CDR3 is 12 amino acids. V was cut by 8 bases and J by 3 bases, with 13 bases left in between. The germline CDR1 and CDR2 sequences are SQVTM and ANQGSEA.

Comment on this clonotype: A read error may be the cause here, since a much bigger clone is one base away. This chain joins TRBV20-1 and TRBJ2-5, with 7 positions matching TRBD1. This CDR3 has 15 amino acids. CDR1 and CDR2 from the germline V gene are DFQATT and SNEGSKA (reference sequence). The CDR3 sequence is CSARRQGPNHETQYF. The CDR3 bases are TGCAGTGCTAGAAGACAGGGCCCGAACCATGAGACCCAGTACTTC.

This clonotype has more than one count but fewer than ten. This chain connects TRBV2 to TRBJ2-5, with D uncertain. The germline V and J ends were trimmed by 4 bases and 2 bases, with 14 bases remaining between them. The CDR3 has 15 amino acids. Per germline, CDR1 SNHLY and CDR2 FYNNEI. CDR3 sequence reads: CASSAEIEPQETQYF. The CDR3 DNA follows: TGTGCCAGCAGTGCGGAGATAGAACCACAAGAGACCCAGTACTTC.

This clonotype was observed a handful of times. V is TRBV7-9 and J is TRBJ2-5, with D unresolved. Between the trimmed V and J ends, which lost 3 bases and 5 bases, there was a span of 13 bases. There are 14 residues in the CDR3. The germline V gene has CDR1 SEHNR and CDR2 FQNEAQ (reference sequence). Written as DNA, the CDR3 is TGTGCCAGCAGCTTTCGTGTCGGATGGGAGACCCAGTACTTC. Amino acid sequence: CASSFRVGWETQYF.

V is TRBV5-1 and J is TRBJ1-2, with 7 bases fitting TRBD1. The germline CDR1 and CDR2 sequences are SGHRS and YFSETQ. The CDR3 is 14 amino acids. The junction had 3 bases not matched to a gene; V was cut back by 0 bases and J by 4 bases. CDR3 protein: CASSLDRGIYGYTF. CDR3 nucleotides: TGCGCCAGCAGCTTGGACAGGGGAATCTATGGCTACACCTTC.